Below, 31 T cell receptor beta chains from the same sample are listed, as sequenced in a study of chemoradiotherapy in HPV16-positive cancers. Clones were sequenced by immunoSEQ multiplex PCR, and TCRdb holds only the in-frame ones, with some missing. The sample includes about 36,000 clones, around 93% seen only once; the top ten take 3.5% to 4%. The sample in question was blood, obtained from a patient who underwent chemoradiotherapy. These receptors all come from a human donor with HPV-associated anogenital cancer.

The chain recombines TRBV5-1 with TRBJ1-4, with 8 bases lining up with TRBD1. The ends lost 3 bases at V and 5 bases at J; junction bases unmatched: 6. In germline, CDR1 is SGHRS, CDR2 YFSETQ. This CDR3 has 15 amino acids. The CDR3 sequence is CASSSTGATNEKLFF. The CDR3 DNA is TGCGCCAGCAGCTCGACAGGGGCCACAAATGAAAAACTGTTTTTT.

This sequence joins TRBV27 and TRBJ2-3; 9 bases map to TRBD1. With V trimmed by 5 bases and J by 3 bases, 9 bases remained unmatched. Per germline, CDR1 MNHEY and CDR2 SMNVEV (reference sequence). The CDR3 has 16 amino acids. The CDR3 DNA reads as TGTGCCAGCAGTCCGTTGGGACAGGGAGGTACAGATACGCAGTATTTT. Its protein product is CASSPLGQGGTDTQYF.

This chain connects TRBV12-5 to TRBJ2-1; D possibly corresponds to TRBD2 (6 bases). There are 18 residues in the CDR3. Trimming took off 4 bases at V and 2 bases at J, with 21 bases between the two ends. Germline V gene sequence: CDR1 LGHNT, CDR2 FRNRAP. The CDR3 is CASGSVLTGTYTYNEQFF. CDR3 bases: TGTGCTAGTGGTTCCGTGCTGACCGGGACTTACACCTACAATGAGCAGTTCTTC.

This clone came up once. The chain employs TRBV5-6 and TRBJ1-5; D might be TRBD1 (5 bases). The CDR3 runs to 15 residues. Germline CDR1 is SGHDT and CDR2 is YYEEEE. V lost 7 bases and J lost 5, with 19 bases in between. The CDR3, as DNA: TGTGCCAGCCAGAAACAGGAGTTGTGGGATCAGCCCCAGCATTTT. Protein product: CASQKQELWDQPQHF.

The chain carries TRBV7-9 and TRBJ1-3; TRBD1 matches 7 bases. V was clipped by 5 bases and J by 4 bases; unmatched bases: 11. The CDR3 runs to 16 residues. Germline assignment: CDR1 SEHNR and CDR2 FQNEAQ (reference sequence). The CDR3 region has the DNA TGTGCCAGCAGCCAAGACAGGGTCCAGCACGGAAACACCATATATTTT. As protein: CASSQDRVQHGNTIYF.

This chain uses TRBV13 with TRBJ2-2, with D possibly TRBD1 on 6 matching bases. The germline V and J ends were trimmed by 4 bases and 6 bases, with 24 bases remaining between them. The germline gives CDR1 PRHDT, CDR2 FYEKMQ (reference sequence). This CDR3 comprises 18 residues. CDR3 bases: TGTGCCAGCAGCTCGCCAGGGTCGACGGATTCAGGGGCCGGGGAGCTGTTTTTT. Its protein is CASSSPGSTDSGAGELFF.

The chain uses TRBV5-4 and TRBJ1-4; TRBD1 might be the D (6 bases). Trimming left V 1 base short and J 7 bases short, with 11 bases between. The germline V gene encodes CDR1 SGHNT and CDR2 YYREEE (reference sequence). The CDR3 loop spans 14 amino acids. The CDR3 coding sequence is TGTGCCAGCAGCTTGTGGGGGGCGGGTGAAAAACTGTTTTTT. This sequence encodes CASSLWGAGEKLFF.

The chain links TRBV7-2 to TRBJ2-3; 13 nucleotides match TRBD2. Germline V gene data show CDR1 as SGHTA and CDR2 as FQGNSA. The length of the CDR3 is 17 residues. Trimming took 7 bases from V and 2 from J; bases not matched to a gene: 9. The CDR3 DNA follows: TGTGCCAGCAAACTAGCGGGGGGGGCACCCTTCACAGATACGCAGTATTTT. Translation gives CASKLAGGAPFTDTQYF.

The V gene is TRBV2, the J gene TRBJ2-3, with D maybe TRBD2 (5 bases). This CDR3 is 14 amino acids long. The germline V and J ends were trimmed by 0 bases and 6 bases, with 10 bases remaining between them. Germline lookup yields CDR1 SNHLY and CDR2 FYNNEI. CDR3 DNA sequence: TGTGCCAGCAGTGAAGCAGCGGTTAGGGATACGCAGTATTTT. Translation gives CASSEAAVRDTQYF. Filled out from reference TRBV2 and TRBJ2-3, the complete variable domain reads EPEVTQTPSHQVTQMGQEVILRCVPISNHLYFYWYRQILGQKVEFLVSFYNNEISEKSEIFDDQFSVERPDGSNFTLKIRSTKLEDSAMYFCASSEAAVRDTQYFGPGTRLTVL.

The V gene is TRBV6-1, the J gene TRBJ1-1, with 8 bases identical to TRBD1. CDR1 is MNHNS and CDR2 is SASEGT in the germline V gene. The CDR3 loop spans 14 amino acids. J was trimmed by 7 bases and V by 7 bases; bases with no gene match: 11. For the CDR3, the DNA is TGTGCCAGCACGATTCAGGGGGCTTTCGGTGAAGCTTTCTTT. Translating gives CASTIQGAFGEAFF.

This chain connects TRBV19 to TRBJ1-2; 7 nucleotides match TRBD1. The germline CDR1 and CDR2 sequences are LNHDA and SQIVND (reference sequence). The CDR3 has 16 residues. The V and J ends lost 2 bases and 2 bases, in that order; junction bases with no gene match: 8. This chain's CDR3 is CASSIPPTGFNYGYTF. The CDR3 nucleotides are TGTGCCAGTAGTATACCGCCGACAGGGTTCAACTATGGCTACACCTTC.

The genes are TRBV19 and TRBJ2-7; D unclear. Germline loops: CDR1 LNHDA, CDR2 SQIVND (reference sequence). V lost 5 bases and J lost 1, with 15 bases in between. The length of the CDR3 is 15 residues. The CDR3 spells CASSPRAPPSYEQYF. The DNA of the CDR3 is TGTGCCAGTAGTCCAAGGGCTCCACCATCCTACGAGCAGTACTTC.

This chain joins TRBV15 and TRBJ1-5; 8 bases match TRBD1. Germline V gives CDR1 LNHNV, CDR2 YYDKDF (reference sequence). This CDR3 contains 17 residues. The ends lost 2 bases at V and 0 bases at J; junction bases unmatched: 6. CDR3: CATSRYGQGNSNQPQHF. CDR3 bases: TGTGCCACCAGCAGATATGGACAGGGCAATAGCAATCAGCCCCAGCATTTT. Drawing the rest from reference TRBV15 and TRBJ1-5, the complete variable domain is DAMVIQNPRYQVTQFGKPVTLSCSQTLNHNVMYWYQQKSSQAPKLLFHYYDKDFNNEADTPDNFQSRRPNTSFCFLDIRSPGLGDTAMYLCATSRYGQGNSNQPQHFGDGTRLSIL.

The V and J genes are TRBV27 and TRBJ1-2; 9 positions match TRBD1. The germline CDR1 and CDR2 sequences are MNHEY and SMNVEV (reference sequence). Trimming removed 7 bases from V and 7 bases from J; junction bases left unmatched: 7. The CDR3 is 13 amino acids. The CDR3 protein is CASTTGTGLGYTF. The CDR3 nucleotides read TGTGCCAGCACCACCGGGACAGGGCTTGGCTACACCTTC.

The V and J genes are TRBV11-2 and TRBJ1-2; no definite D call. CDR1 is SGHAT, CDR2 FQNNGV, per germline. The CDR3 length is 13 residues. V lost 4 bases and J 2 bases, leaving 8 bases between the germline ends. The CDR3 region is CASSSHLNYGYTF. In DNA form, the CDR3 reads TGTGCCAGCAGCTCCCATCTAAACTATGGCTACACCTTC. Together with reference TRBV11-2 and TRBJ1-2, the CDR3 gives the full variable domain: EAGVAQSPRYKIIEKRQSVAFWCNPISGHATLYWYQQILGQGPKLLIQFQNNGVVDDSQLPKDRFSAERLKGVDSTLKIQPAKLEDSAVYLCASSSHLNYGYTFGSGTRLTVV.

For the CDR3, the DNA is TGTGCCAGCAGTTACGGGATGAACACTGAAGCTTTCTTT. Protein: CASSYGMNTEAFF. The rearrangement uses TRBV6-6 and TRBJ1-1; no definite D call. This CDR3 has 13 amino acids. CDR1 is MNHNY, CDR2 SVGAGI, per germline (reference sequence). Trimming left V 2 bases short and J 0 bases short, with 4 bases between.

V gene TRBV11-3 combines with J gene TRBJ2-7; no reliable D call. The germline CDR1 and CDR2 sequences are SGHNT and YENEEA. CDR3 length: 12 amino acids. V gave up 5 bases and J gave up 4 bases, with 9 bases separating them. The chain's CDR3 is CASSPNRYEQYF. CDR3 coding DNA: TGTGCCAGCAGCCCGAACCGTTACGAGCAGTACTTC.

The genes are TRBV4-1 and TRBJ1-4; 9 bases are a match to TRBD1. Germline-derived CDR1 and CDR2 are MGHRA and YSYEKL. The trim removed 3 bases at V and 1 base at J, leaving 15 bases unmatched. This CDR3 has 20 residues. The CDR3 is CASSHGQGGTGFLTNEKLFF. The CDR3 nucleotides read TGCGCCAGCAGCCACGGGCAAGGCGGGACAGGGTTCTTAACTAATGAAAAACTGTTTTTT.

This clone was seen only once. This sequence joins TRBV6-5 and TRBJ2-5; D call uncertain. CDR3 length: 14 amino acids. Germline values: CDR1 MNHEY, CDR2 SVGAGI. Trimming cost V 6 bases and J 4 bases, with 15 bases left between them. CDR3 protein: CASRPYGDGETQYF. CDR3 coding DNA: TGTGCCAGCAGGCCCTACGGCGATGGAGAGACCCAGTACTTC.

The genes are TRBV21-1 and TRBJ2-5; the table assigns TRBD1, which was not confirmed against the DNA. TRBV21-1 is a pseudogene locus. This CDR3 region has 15 residues. The CDR3 DNA reads TGTGCCAGCACCCCCGGGACAGGGGTGTCAGAGACCCAGTACTTC. Its translation: CASTPGTGVSETQYF.

V usage is TRBV7-3 and J usage is TRBJ2-1; TRBD2 agrees at 13 bases. There are 16 residues in the CDR3. The V and J ends lost 1 base and 7 bases, in that order; junction bases with no gene match: 4. From germline, CDR1 is SGHTA and CDR2 FQGTGA. CDR3 coding DNA: TGTGCCAGCAGCTTAAAGGGACTAGCGGGGTGGAATGAGCAGTTCTTC. Translation gives CASSLKGLAGWNEQFF.

This clone has a single count. The V gene is TRBV4-1, the J gene TRBJ1-3; D is unresolved. The CDR3 extends over 17 amino acids. V dropped 0 bases and J dropped 0 bases, with 12 bases sitting between them. The V gene's germline CDR1 is MGHRA and CDR2 YSYEKL. CDR3 sequence reads: CASSQESRTRSGNTIYF. DNA for the CDR3: TGCGCCAGCAGCCAAGAAAGCCGTACGCGCTCTGGAAACACCATATATTTT.

The J gene is TRBJ1-1, the V gene TRBV18; 11 positions match TRBD1. Germline V CDR1 and CDR2: KGHSH, LQKENI. V trimming: 1 base; J trimming: 2 bases; junction bases outside the gene matches: 6. CDR3 size: 17 residues. The CDR3 here is CASSPRDRGNGNTEAFF. CDR3 nucleotides: TGTGCCAGCTCACCACGGGACAGGGGGAACGGTAACACTGAAGCTTTCTTT. Based on the CDR3 plus reference TRBV18 and TRBJ1-1, the full variable domain is NAGVMQNPRHLVRRRGQEARLRCSPMKGHSHVYWYRQLPEEGLKFMVYLQKENIIDESGMPKERFSAEFPKEGPSILRIQQVVRGDSAAYFCASSPRDRGNGNTEAFFGQGTRLTVV.

This clone was detected once. This sequence joins TRBV19 and TRBJ1-1; unclear D gene. CDR1 is LNHDA, CDR2 SQIVND, per germline (reference sequence). This CDR3 spans 12 amino acids. Deletions cut 10 bases from V and 0 bases from J, with 9 bases between. The CDR3 sequence: CATREMNTEAFF. CDR3 DNA sequence: TGTGCCACGAGGGAGATGAACACTGAAGCTTTCTTT.

This clone has only a few counts. J is TRBJ2-1 and V is TRBV6-5, with TRBD2 matching 7 bases. CDR1 is MNHEY, CDR2 SVGAGI, per germline. CDR3 length: 13 residues. Unmatched junction bases numbered 5, after V lost 8 bases and J lost 4 bases. CDR3 sequence: CASGREWYNEQFF. CDR3 coding DNA: TGTGCCAGCGGGAGGGAGTGGTACAATGAGCAGTTCTTC.

The chain combines TRBV5-1 with TRBJ1-2; 10 bases agree with TRBD1. Germline V lookup: CDR1 SGHRS, CDR2 YFSETQ. The CDR3 covers 17 residues. V lost 0 bases to trimming and J lost 4 bases; unmatched junction nucleotides: 9. In DNA form, the CDR3 reads TGCGCCAGCAGCTTGGCCCGGACAGGGGGGCTCGGCTATGGCTACACCTTC. It is translated as CASSLARTGGLGYGYTF.

The V gene is TRBV7-9, the J gene TRBJ1-5; the D is unclear. The CDR3 loop spans 14 amino acids. Germline V CDR1 and CDR2: SEHNR, FQNEAQ (reference sequence). Trimming removed 1 base at V and 3 bases at J, with 7 bases between. The CDR3: CASSLVQNNQPQHF. CDR3 nucleotide sequence: TGTGCCAGCAGCTTAGTACAAAACAATCAGCCCCAGCATTTT.

The chain carries TRBV14 and TRBJ2-7; 11 bases match TRBD1. Trimming removed 5 bases from V and 4 bases from J; junction bases left unmatched: 7. Germline V gene data show CDR1 as SGHDN and CDR2 as FVKESK. The CDR3 extends over 15 amino acids. Written as DNA, the CDR3 is TGTGCCAGCAGCTCACCGGGACAGGGGGTATACGAGCAGTACTTC. Protein: CASSSPGQGVYEQYF. Filled out from reference TRBV14 and TRBJ2-7, the complete variable domain reads EAGVTQFPSHSVIEKGQTVTLRCDPISGHDNLYWYRRVMGKEIKFLLHFVKESKQDESGMPNNRFLAERTGGTYSTLKVQPAELEDSGVYFCASSSPGQGVYEQYFGPGTRLTVT.

V is TRBV4-3 and J is TRBJ1-2, with 8 bases aligning to TRBD1. This CDR3 contains 15 residues. The V segment lost 4 bases and the J segment 4 bases; nucleotides outside the gene matches: 8. The germline gives CDR1 LGHNA, CDR2 YSLEER. The chain's CDR3 is CASSPLGTGTYGYTF. Written as DNA, the CDR3 is TGCGCCAGCAGCCCACTTGGGACAGGAACCTATGGCTACACCTTC.

The chain carries TRBV5-1 and TRBJ2-1, with 7 bases identical to TRBD1. CDR3 length equals 16 residues. In germline, CDR1 is SGHRS, CDR2 YFSETQ. V lost 0 bases and J lost 4; bases outside the gene matches: 7. The CDR3 region has the DNA TGCGCCAGCAGCTTGGCCTTTGCAGGGGGATACAATGAGCAGTTCTTC. Translating it yields CASSLAFAGGYNEQFF.

The gene calls are TRBV30 and TRBJ2-5; D is uncertain. With the DNA end fitting TRBJ2-7 better, the J assignment may be wrong. The CDR3 is 11 residues long. Germline V gene lookup returns CDR1 GTSNPN and CDR2 SVGIG (reference sequence). The CDR3 here is CAWSPLHEQYF. DNA of the CDR3: TGTGCCTGGAGTCCCTTGCACGAGCAGTACTTC.